The 17 T cell receptor beta chains below come from one sample, sequenced in a study of cytomegalovirus exposure and HLA in healthy donors. A multiplex PCR was run with 60 Vbeta primers and 13 Jbeta primers. Libraries were prepared by immunoSEQ multiplex PCR; TCRdb keeps only in-frame clonotypes and omits some of them. The table lists some 150,000 clones, almost 85% of them singletons, with 1.9% in the top ten. Material: PBMCs. These receptors were taken from a woman in her forties in good health and CMV-seronegative.

This clone was detected a few times. This chain links TRBV19 with TRBJ1-2; 7 nucleotides align to TRBD1. Germline loops: CDR1 LNHDA, CDR2 SQIVND (reference sequence). The CDR3 is made up of 14 amino acids. The junction had 9 bases not matched to a gene; V was cut back by 6 bases and J by 5 bases. CDR3 loop: CASRQDRAEYGYTF. The CDR3, as DNA: TGTGCCAGTAGACAAGACAGGGCGGAGTATGGCTACACCTTC.

This clone occurred once. This chain links TRBV27 with TRBJ2-7, with D possibly TRBD1 on 6 matching bases. V shed 8 bases and J shed 0 bases, with 20 bases lying between them. The V gene's germline CDR1 is MNHEY and CDR2 SMNVEV (reference sequence). The CDR3 consists of 16 residues. This CDR3 reads CASCRNRDTNSYEQYF. DNA for the CDR3: TGTGCCAGCTGCCGAAACCGGGACACCAACTCCTACGAGCAGTACTTC.

This clone was counted a single time. The J gene is TRBJ2-5, the V gene TRBV28; perhaps TRBD1 as D (5 bases). This CDR3 region has 15 residues. Deletions cut 2 bases from V and 5 bases from J, with 15 bases between. The germline CDR1 and CDR2 sequences are MDHEN and SYDVKM. CDR3 DNA: TGTGCCAGCAGTTTAGGCAGGGTGTTCGGGGAGACCCAGTACTTC. Amino acid sequence: CASSLGRVFGETQYF.

J is TRBJ2-5 and V is TRBV7-2; D remains unclear. CDR1 and CDR2 from the germline V gene are SGHTA and FQGNSA. The CDR3 has 13 amino acids. V lost 5 bases to trimming and J lost 2 bases, with 9 bases between them. The CDR3 loop reads CASSRITQETQYF. The DNA for the CDR3 is TGTGCCAGCAGCCGAATCACACAAGAGACCCAGTACTTC.

The rearrangement uses TRBV7-9 and TRBJ1-3, with D uncertain. Trimming took 2 bases from V and 2 from J, leaving 19 bases between them. CDR3 length equals 18 residues. Germline V gene data show CDR1 as SEHNR and CDR2 as FQNEAQ (reference sequence). CDR3 bases: TGTGCCAGCAGCTTAAATGCAGACAACCGCCTTACTGGAAACACCATATATTTT. It yields the protein CASSLNADNRLTGNTIYF.

This clone was recorded once. The chain couples TRBV5-4 to TRBJ2-3, with 14 nucleotides matching TRBD2. The CDR3 extends over 20 amino acids. Looked up from germline, CDR1 is SGHNT and CDR2 is YYREEE (reference sequence). With 0 bases clipped from V and 0 bases from J, the junction kept 9 bases outside the gene matches. The CDR3 sequence is CASSLGLAGGPFLSTDTQYF. DNA of the CDR3: TGTGCCAGCAGCTTGGGACTAGCGGGAGGGCCGTTCCTAAGCACAGATACGCAGTATTTT.

The rearrangement joins TRBV28 to TRBJ2-3; TRBD2 aligns across 7 bases. CDR3 size: 13 residues. CDR1 MDHEN and CDR2 SYDVKM come from the germline V gene. The junction had 8 bases not matched to a gene; V was cut back by 9 bases and J by 5 bases. This chain's CDR3 is CASETSLEDTQYF. CDR3 DNA sequence: TGTGCCAGTGAGACTAGCTTAGAAGATACGCAGTATTTT.

The chain joins TRBV7-8 to TRBJ1-5, with D perhaps TRBD1 (6 bases). The germline gives CDR1 SGHVS, CDR2 FQNEAQ. The CDR3 is made up of 15 amino acids. Trimming shortened V by 3 bases and J by 6 bases, and 15 bases separated the two germline ends. The CDR3 DNA is TGTGCCAGCAGCTTTGTCGTGGGGGCAAGTCAGCCCCAGCATTTT. Translating it yields CASSFVVGASQPQHF.

This clone was picked up one time. The V call is TRBV10-3, the J call TRBJ2-2; TRBD2 aligns across 12 bases. The CDR3 has 14 residues. Germline loops: CDR1 ENHRY, CDR2 SYGVKD. V trimming: 4 bases; J trimming: 6 bases; junction bases outside the gene matches: 0. The CDR3 coding sequence is TGTGCCATCAGTGGACTAGCGGGGGCCGGGGAGCTGTTTTTT. Translated: CAISGLAGAGELFF.

The chain couples TRBV6-6 to TRBJ2-7; possibly TRBD1 for D (6 bases). The germline gives CDR1 MNHNY, CDR2 SVGAGI (reference sequence). The V and J ends lost 6 bases and 1 base respectively, with 16 bases between them. This CDR3 spans 15 amino acids. The CDR3 spells CASRAWGPGSYEQYF. The CDR3, as DNA: TGTGCCAGCAGGGCCTGGGGGCCTGGGTCCTACGAGCAGTACTTC.

The V gene is TRBV2, the J gene TRBJ1-4, with D perhaps TRBD1 (5 bases). The CDR3 is 13 amino acids. Germline V CDR1 and CDR2: SNHLY, FYNNEI. Trimming left V 2 bases short and J 7 bases short, with 8 bases between. CDR3 sequence reads: CASSEQGSEKLFF. CDR3 DNA: TGTGCCAGCAGTGAACAGGGATCTGAAAAACTGTTTTTT.

The CDR3 DNA follows: TGTGCCAGCTCACCACCAAGCGGGAGAATAGTGTGGGAGCAGTTCTTC. Translated: CASSPPSGRIVWEQFF. The chain has TRBV18 and TRBJ2-1; 8 nucleotides match TRBD2. The V gene's germline CDR1 is KGHSH and CDR2 LQKENI. J gave up 10 bases and V 0 bases, and 11 bases lay outside the gene matches. CDR3 length: 16 residues.

V usage is TRBV7-8 and J usage is TRBJ2-1; 13 nucleotides agree with TRBD2. CDR3 length equals 18 residues. J gave up 2 bases and V 1 base, and 5 bases lay outside the gene matches. In germline, CDR1 is SGHVS, CDR2 FQNEAQ. The CDR3 DNA sequence: TGTGCCAGCAGCTTAGTTACCGGGACTAGCGGGACCTACAATGAGCAGTTCTTC. It yields the protein CASSLVTGTSGTYNEQFF.

The rearrangement joins TRBV6-1 to TRBJ2-7; 8 nucleotides agree with TRBD2. This CDR3 contains 16 residues. Trimming at V came to 7 bases and at J to 0 bases, leaving 11 bases not matched to a gene. Germline CDR1 is MNHNS and CDR2 is SASEGT. CDR3 amino acids: CASNDPSGRHSYEQYF. The CDR3 nucleotides read TGTGCCAGCAATGATCCTAGCGGGCGGCACTCCTACGAGCAGTACTTC.

The chain recombines TRBV28 with TRBJ1-1; unclear D gene. The germline V gene encodes CDR1 MDHEN and CDR2 SYDVKM. This CDR3 has 12 amino acids. V was pared by 1 base and J by 10 bases, with 10 bases between. This CDR3 is CASSLSGLGAFF. The CDR3 DNA follows: TGTGCCAGCAGTTTATCAGGCCTTGGAGCTTTCTTT.

This clone was seen a handful of times. The V and J genes are TRBV5-6 and TRBJ1-5, with a weak D call TRBD1 (6 bases). There are 15 residues in the CDR3. Deletions cut 4 bases from V and 6 bases from J, with 17 bases between. Per the germline V gene, CDR1 is SGHDT and CDR2 is YYEEEE. The CDR3, as DNA: TGTGCCAGCAGCCCCGGGGTTCAAGGGGGTCAGCCCCAGCATTTT. It yields the protein CASSPGVQGGQPQHF.

The chain recombines TRBV18 with TRBJ1-1, with a possible D match to TRBD1 (5 bases). Germline-derived CDR1 and CDR2 are KGHSH and LQKENI. There are 14 residues in the CDR3. V was pared by 2 bases and J by 6 bases, with 13 bases between. CDR3 region: CASSPSRATAEAFF. The CDR3 bases are TGTGCCAGCTCACCATCCAGGGCTACCGCTGAAGCTTTCTTT.